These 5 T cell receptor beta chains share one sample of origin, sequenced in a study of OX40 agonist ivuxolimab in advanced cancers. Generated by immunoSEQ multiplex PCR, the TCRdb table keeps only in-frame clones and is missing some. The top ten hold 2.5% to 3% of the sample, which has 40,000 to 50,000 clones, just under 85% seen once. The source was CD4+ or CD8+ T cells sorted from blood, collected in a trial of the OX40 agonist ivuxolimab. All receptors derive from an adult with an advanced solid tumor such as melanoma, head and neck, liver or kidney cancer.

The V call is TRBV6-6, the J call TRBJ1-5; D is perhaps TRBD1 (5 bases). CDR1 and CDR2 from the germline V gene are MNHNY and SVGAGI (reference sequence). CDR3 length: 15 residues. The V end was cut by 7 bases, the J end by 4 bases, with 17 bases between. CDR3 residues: CASTNGARGNQPQHF. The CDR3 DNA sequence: TGTGCCAGCACCAACGGGGCGAGGGGTAATCAGCCCCAGCATTTT.

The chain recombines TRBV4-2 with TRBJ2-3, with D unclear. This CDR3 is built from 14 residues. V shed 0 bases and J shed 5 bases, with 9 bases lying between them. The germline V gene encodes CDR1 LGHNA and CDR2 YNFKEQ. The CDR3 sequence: CASSQDLRLDTQYF. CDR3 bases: TGTGCCAGCAGCCAAGACCTCCGACTAGATACGCAGTATTTT.

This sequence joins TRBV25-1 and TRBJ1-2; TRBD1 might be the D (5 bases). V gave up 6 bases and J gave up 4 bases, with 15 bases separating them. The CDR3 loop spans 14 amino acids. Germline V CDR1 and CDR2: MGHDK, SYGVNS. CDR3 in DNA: TGTGCCAGCAGCAAGTGGGGGGGGACCTATGGCTACACCTTC. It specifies CASSKWGGTYGYTF.

The CDR3 nucleotides read TGTGCCAGTAGGGGCGGGGTTAACAATGAGCAGTTCTTC. The encoded protein is CASRGGVNNEQFF. V is TRBV19 and J is TRBJ2-1; TRBD2 might be the D (6 bases). This CDR3 comprises 13 residues. V gave up 6 bases and J gave up 5 bases, with 11 bases separating them. Germline V lookup: CDR1 LNHDA, CDR2 SQIVND (reference sequence).

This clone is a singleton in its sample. DNA of the CDR3: TGTGCCAGCAGCGCCTACAGCGGTGGTAATGAAAAACTGTTTTTT. Residues: CASSAYSGGNEKLFF. The V call is TRBV6-6, the J call TRBJ1-4; D is undetermined. V gave up 6 bases and J gave up 4 bases, with 15 bases separating them. This CDR3 contains 15 residues. Germline loops: CDR1 MNHNY, CDR2 SVGAGI (reference sequence).